The present TCR beta chain was sequenced within a study of shared clonotypes between healthy human individuals. V was cut by 8 bases and J by 1 base, with 11 bases left in between. The V gene's germline CDR1 is MNHEY and CDR2 SVGAGI. CDR3 length: 13 amino acids. Both subsets, CD45RA+ naive and CD45RA-negative memory, were split from the CD4+ cells. Method: immunoSEQ multiplex PCR; TCRdb's copy keeps in-frame clones and lacks some. Among approximately 2,300,000 clones listed, 92% were seen once. The gene calls are TRBV6-5 and TRBJ1-2; a weak D match, TRBD1 (5 bases). The receptor comes from a man younger than 35 in good health. Some clones in this sample may be carry-over from other donors' samples. Sequencing was performed on naive CD4+ T cells from PBMCs. Sample subset: CD45RA+ positively selected. The CDR3 DNA follows: TGTGCCAGCTCCCGGGGGGTTAACTATGGCTACACCTTC. Amino acids: CASSRGVNYGYTF.